The clone carrying this T cell receptor beta chain was observed a handful of times. The source of the sample is a study of cytomegalovirus exposure and HLA in healthy donors. The CDR3 sequence is 13 residues long. Germline CDR1 MDHEN, CDR2 SYDVKM. With 6 bases clipped from V and 8 bases from J, the junction kept 8 bases outside the gene matches. PCR used 60 Vbeta primers and 13 Jbeta primers. In the study's own analysis: Later, an analysis found around 77 million unique TCR beta chains, and 8.5 million to 12 million of these were shared. Assay: immunoSEQ multiplex PCR; the TCRdb copy retains only in-frame clones and omits some. Clone size and the V and J calls come from that table; the DNA yielded D and trimming. The sample carries more than 110,000 clones, around three quarters recorded once.

The sequence was obtained from a man younger than 45 in good health and CMV-seronegative. The material sequenced was PBMCs. The chain couples TRBV28 to TRBJ1-2; 8 positions agree with TRBD1. CDR3 nucleotide sequence: TGTGCCAGCAGAACCGGACAGGGTCAAGGCTACACCTTC. Translation: CASRTGQGQGYTF.